Presented here are 26 T cell receptor beta chains from one specimen sequenced in a study of CD8 T cells in Susac syndrome. An input of roughly 0.5 to 1 ug of RNA was subjected to reverse transcription using random hexamers. From the immunoSEQ multiplex PCR reads, TCRdb called clonotypes with MiXCR, one entry per CDR3 protein. Of roughly 330,000 distinct CDR3 sequences listed, just over 90% are singletons. Specimen: CD4+ T cells from PBMCs. The receptors were sampled from a human donor with multiple sclerosis.

The chain has TRBV2 and TRBJ2-7; possible D gene TRBD2, 6 bases. This CDR3 has 14 amino acids. In germline, CDR1 is SNHLY, CDR2 FYNNEI. Trimming removed 8 bases at V and 0 bases at J, with 14 bases between. CDR3 nucleotide sequence: TGTGCCAGCCAGGATGGGGGGATCTCCTACGAGCAGTACTTC. Amino acid sequence: CASQDGGISYEQYF. Combining the CDR3 with reference TRBV2 and TRBJ2-7 gives the whole variable domain EPEVTQTPSHQVTQMGQEVILRCVPISNHLYFYWYRQILGQKVEFLVSFYNNEISEKSEIFDDQFSVERPDGSNFTLKIRSTKLEDSAMYFCASQDGGISYEQYFGPGTRLTVT.

The chain is built from TRBV7-3 and TRBJ2-7, with 8 bases aligning to TRBD2. The CDR3 loop spans 16 amino acids. Germline lookup yields CDR1 SGHTA and CDR2 FQGTGA. The V segment lost 2 bases and the J segment 0 bases; nucleotides outside the gene matches: 6. In DNA form, the CDR3 reads TGTGCCAGCAGCTTACACGGCGGGAGGAGCTCCTACGAGCAGTACTTC. Its translation: CASSLHGGRSSYEQYF.

The chain carries TRBV19 and TRBJ1-5; perhaps TRBD1 as D (5 bases). V was shortened by 4 bases and J by 3 bases, with 7 bases between the two germline ends. The CDR3 runs to 13 residues. Germline lookup yields CDR1 LNHDA and CDR2 SQIVND (reference sequence). The CDR3 sequence: CASSKQANQPQHF. CDR3 nucleotides: TGTGCCAGTAGTAAACAGGCCAATCAGCCCCAGCATTTT. The full variable domain, its missing parts supplied by reference TRBV19 and TRBJ1-5, is DGGITQSPKYLFRKEGQNVTLSCEQNLNHDAMYWYRQDPGQGLRLIYYSQIVNDFQKGDIAEGYSVSREKKESFPLTVTSAQKNPTAFYLCASSKQANQPQHFGDGTRLSIL.

The chain employs TRBV7-3 and TRBJ2-1; 8 bases match TRBD2. The junction had 10 bases not matched to a gene; V was cut back by 6 bases and J by 6 bases. CDR1 SGHTA and CDR2 FQGTGA come from the germline V gene. The CDR3 sequence is 15 residues long. CDR3 sequence: CASSLAFGGGNEQFF. For the CDR3, the DNA is TGTGCCAGCAGTTTGGCGTTCGGGGGGGGCAATGAGCAGTTCTTC.

This clonotype was counted a single time. The chain carries TRBV10-3 and TRBJ2-1; TRBD2 agrees at 9 bases. This CDR3 has 16 amino acids. The trim removed 10 bases at V and 8 bases at J, leaving 18 bases unmatched. Germline CDR1 and CDR2: ENHRY and SYGVKD. CDR3 DNA: TGTGCCACCTCGGCAGGTGGCGGGGGGGCCAGGGATGAGCAGTTCTTC. This translates into CATSAGGGGARDEQFF.

The chain couples TRBV24-1 to TRBJ2-2, with TRBD1 identical over 12 bases. CDR3 length: 17 residues. In germline, CDR1 is KGHDR, CDR2 SFDVKD. The J segment lost 10 bases and the V segment lost 3 bases, leaving 11 bases of the junction unmatched. The CDR3 here is CATSDPGTGGPDEELFF. Here the CDR3 DNA reads TGTGCCACCAGTGATCCCGGGACAGGGGGCCCCGACGAGGAGCTGTTTTTT.

The chain is built from TRBV19 and TRBJ1-1, with a tentative D call TRBD1 (5 bases). The V gene's germline CDR1 is LNHDA and CDR2 SQIVND (reference sequence). Trimming removed 2 bases at V and 4 bases at J, with 11 bases between. This CDR3 has 14 residues. The CDR3 spells CASSIRSGATEAFF. The CDR3 bases are TGTGCCAGTAGTATAAGGTCCGGGGCCACTGAAGCTTTCTTT.

Written as DNA, the CDR3 is TGTGCCAGCTCACTTGTCTCGACAGGGGAGAACACTGAAGCTTTCTTT. It encodes CASSLVSTGENTEAFF. The chain carries TRBV18 and TRBJ1-1, with TRBD1 matching 8 bases. V lost 4 bases and J lost 1; bases outside the gene matches: 8. Germline V gives CDR1 KGHSH, CDR2 LQKENI. The length of the CDR3 is 16 residues.

The J gene is TRBJ1-1, the V gene TRBV20-1, with D uncertain. Germline loops: CDR1 DFQATT, CDR2 SNEGSKA (reference sequence). V lost 1 base, J lost 11 bases, and 20 bases lay in between. The CDR3 is made up of 14 amino acids. DNA of the CDR3: TGCAGTGCTAGAGGGCTGCGGGCTAGCGGCTGGGCTTTCTTT. It specifies CSARGLRASGWAFF.

The chain is built from TRBV2 and TRBJ2-7; 7 bases are a match to TRBD1. This CDR3 has 13 amino acids. With 6 bases clipped from V and 7 bases from J, the junction kept 9 bases outside the gene matches. In germline, CDR1 is SNHLY, CDR2 FYNNEI. The CDR3 nucleotides read TGTGCCAGCAGGTCCCGAGGGGGCAATGAGCAGTACTTC. This gives the protein CASRSRGGNEQYF. Using reference TRBV2 and TRBJ2-7 for the parts outside the CDR3, the full variable domain is EPEVTQTPSHQVTQMGQEVILRCVPISNHLYFYWYRQILGQKVEFLVSFYNNEISEKSEIFDDQFSVERPDGSNFTLKIRSTKLEDSAMYFCASRSRGGNEQYFGPGTRLTVT.

This chain links TRBV20-1 with TRBJ2-7, with D possibly being TRBD1 (7 bases). The germline gives CDR1 DFQATT, CDR2 SNEGSKA (reference sequence). V lost 5 bases, J lost 7 bases, and 21 bases lay in between. The CDR3 length is 14 residues. The DNA for the CDR3 is TGCAGTGCTCCGACGCAGGGGGGAGTGTGGGAGCAGTACTTC. Translating it yields CSAPTQGGVWEQYF.

The rearrangement links TRBV6-2 or TRBV6-3 to TRBJ2-3, with D tentatively TRBD2 (6 bases). This CDR3 region has 15 residues. Per germline, CDR1 MNHEY and CDR2 SVGEGT. Trimming removed 2 bases at V and 3 bases at J, with 12 bases between. This CDR3 reads CASSYGGLMTDTQYF. DNA for the CDR3: TGTGCCAGCAGTTACGGGGGACTGATGACAGATACGCAGTATTTT.

A single count supports this clonotype. The V and J genes are TRBV27 and TRBJ2-3; unclear D gene. Germline V gene data show CDR1 as MNHEY and CDR2 as SMNVEV (reference sequence). V was pared by 7 bases and J by 0 bases, with 5 bases between. There are 12 residues in the CDR3. CDR3 sequence reads: CASKASTDTQYF. CDR3 bases: TGTGCCAGCAAAGCAAGCACAGATACGCAGTATTTT.

The chain is built from TRBV19 and TRBJ1-6; 11 bases line up with TRBD1. The CDR3 extends over 14 amino acids. CDR1 is LNHDA and CDR2 is SQIVND in the germline V gene (reference sequence). Trimming cost V 8 bases and J 10 bases; bases outside gene matches: 7. CDR3 nucleotides: TGTGCCAGTGCGGACAGGGGGCTCCGGTCACCCCTCCACTTT. It yields the protein CASADRGLRSPLHF.

The table lists this clonotype with a count of one. This rearrangement joins TRBV28 to TRBJ1-1, with TRBD1 matching 9 bases. Germline assignment: CDR1 MDHEN and CDR2 SYDVKM. The V segment lost 5 bases and the J segment 4 bases; nucleotides outside the gene matches: 8. The CDR3 sequence is 15 residues long. CDR3 sequence reads: CASSPSWTGVTEAFF. In DNA form, the CDR3 reads TGTGCCAGCAGTCCCTCCTGGACAGGGGTCACTGAAGCTTTCTTT.

The CDR3 spells CSVMIRGSEDTQYF. Here the CDR3 DNA reads TGCAGCGTTATGATACGGGGGAGCGAGGATACGCAGTATTTT. The rearrangement links TRBV29-1 to TRBJ2-3; the D gene is possibly TRBD2 (6 bases). The CDR3 has 14 amino acids. Deletions cut 5 bases from V and 6 bases from J, with 18 bases between. CDR1 and CDR2 (germline): SQVTM, ANQGSEA.

The rearrangement joins TRBV20-1 to TRBJ2-7; D perhaps matches TRBD2 (5 bases). Germline assignment: CDR1 DFQATT and CDR2 SNEGSKA (reference sequence). With 0 bases removed from V and 3 bases from J, the gap between germline ends came to 15 bases. There are 15 residues in the CDR3. CDR3 nucleotides: TGCAGTGCTAGAGATCAAGGGTTAGCGCGCTACGAGCAGTACTTC. Protein sequence: CSARDQGLARYEQYF.

V gene TRBV15 combines with J gene TRBJ1-4, with 7 bases aligning to TRBD1. V lost 3 bases to trimming and J lost 8 bases; unmatched junction nucleotides: 6. This CDR3 is 14 amino acids long. From germline, CDR1 is LNHNV and CDR2 YYDKDF (reference sequence). The CDR3 nucleotides read TGTGCCACCAGCAGGGACAGGTCCGGCGAAAAACTGTTTTTT. Encoded protein: CATSRDRSGEKLFF.

V gene TRBV11-1 combines with J gene TRBJ2-1, with D perhaps matching TRBD1 or TRBD2 (5 bases each). The CDR3 has 11 residues. Germline V CDR1 and CDR2: SGHAT, FQDESV (reference sequence). Trimming cost V 4 bases and J 12 bases, with 10 bases left between them. CDR3 protein: CASSYGDLQFF. As DNA, the CDR3 is TGTGCCAGCAGCTACGGGGACCTGCAGTTCTTC. Full variable domain (rest looked up from reference TRBV11-1 and TRBJ2-1): EAEVAQSPRYKITEKSQAVAFWCDPISGHATLYWYRQILGQGPELLVQFQDESVVDDSQLPKDRFSAERLKGVDSTLKIQPAELGDSAMYLCASSYGDLQFFGPGTRLTVL.

For the CDR3, the DNA is TGTGCCAGTAGTCCGGGACAGGGGAGGAGTATAGGCAATCAGCCCCAGCATTTT. Translation gives CASSPGQGRSIGNQPQHF. V is TRBV19 and J is TRBJ1-5; TRBD1 matches at 10 bases. Germline V lookup: CDR1 LNHDA, CDR2 SQIVND (reference sequence). With V trimmed by 5 bases and J by 2 bases, 12 bases remained unmatched. The CDR3 covers 18 residues.

The chain is built from TRBV5-8 and TRBJ1-5; tentative D call: TRBD1 (6 bases). The ends were cut back, 4 bases at V and 5 bases at J, with 13 bases in the middle. From germline, CDR1 is SGHTS and CDR2 YDEGEE. The CDR3 runs to 14 residues. CDR3 amino acids: CASSPGHIDQPQHF. Here the CDR3 DNA reads TGTGCCAGCAGCCCGGGACACATCGATCAGCCCCAGCATTTT.

This chain uses TRBV4-3 with TRBJ2-3, with a possible D match to TRBD2 (7 bases). CDR1 is LGHNA and CDR2 is YSLEER in the germline V gene. The CDR3 is 15 amino acids. The V end lost 4 bases, the J end lost 0 bases, and 11 bases lay between the germline ends. The CDR3 DNA sequence: TGCGCCAGCAGCCTAGGGGGGGGGAGCACAGATACGCAGTATTTT. It codes for CASSLGGGSTDTQYF.

CDR3 amino acids: CASSYEGVDSPLHF. As DNA, the CDR3 is TGTGCCAGCAGTTACGAGGGGGTGGATTCACCCCTCCACTTT. V and J are TRBV6-5 and TRBJ1-6; perhaps TRBD1 as D (6 bases). The germline V and J ends were trimmed by 2 bases and 8 bases, with 10 bases remaining between them. Germline CDR1 reads MNHEY; CDR2 reads SVGAGI. The length of the CDR3 is 14 residues.

V gene TRBV5-4 combines with J gene TRBJ2-2; 8 nucleotides align to TRBD2. CDR3 length: 17 amino acids. Germline loops: CDR1 SGHNT, CDR2 YYREEE (reference sequence). After removal of 4 bases from V and 4 bases from J, the junction contained 12 bases not matched to a gene. The CDR3 spells CASSPGSGSVGTGELFF. The CDR3, as DNA: TGTGCCAGCAGCCCGGGGAGCGGGAGCGTGGGCACCGGGGAGCTGTTTTTT.

V usage is TRBV4-2 and J usage is TRBJ2-1; TRBD2 matches 8 bases. V was clipped by 1 base and J by 7 bases; unmatched bases: 12. The length of the CDR3 is 17 residues. The V gene's germline CDR1 is LGHNA and CDR2 YNFKEQ. The CDR3 nucleotides are TGTGCCAGCAGCCAAGGGTTTGGGACTAGTAATGGGAATGAGCAGTTCTTC. Residues: CASSQGFGTSNGNEQFF.

The chain is built from TRBV4-1 and TRBJ1-1; TRBD1 agrees at 7 bases. In germline, CDR1 is MGHRA, CDR2 YSYEKL. This CDR3 spans 15 amino acids. Trimming removed 4 bases from V and 3 bases from J; junction bases left unmatched: 8. CDR3 protein: CASSRGQGVDTEAFF. CDR3 DNA sequence: TGCGCCAGCAGCCGGGGCCAGGGGGTGGACACTGAAGCTTTCTTT.